The 19 T cell receptor beta chains below were found in one sample sequenced in a study of identical twins. TCRdb independently ran MiXCR on the 5' RACE reads; one entry per CDR3 protein. Here the sample spans 400,000 to 550,000 distinct CDR3 sequences, roughly an eighth being singletons. The data also belong to a second study, concerning yellow fever vaccine responses in identical twins.

The sample comprised CD4+ T cells sorted from blood. These receptors were taken from a woman younger than 35 in good health.

This sequence joins TRBV20-1 and TRBJ2-3, with 7 bases aligning to TRBD1. Germline-derived CDR1 and CDR2 are DFQATT and SNEGSKA (reference sequence). The CDR3 contains 16 residues. With V trimmed by 4 bases and J by 2 bases, 12 bases remained unmatched. CDR3 DNA sequence: TGCAGTGCTAAAAGACAGGGTCTAAGATTCACAGATACGCAGTATTTT. Translation: CSAKRQGLRFTDTQYF.

The rearrangement uses TRBV5-6 and TRBJ2-1; 7 nucleotides match TRBD2. V lost 3 bases, J lost 0 bases, and 3 bases stayed unmatched. The CDR3 is 15 residues long. The germline V gene has CDR1 SGHDT and CDR2 YYEEEE. The CDR3 here is CASSYLAASYNEQFF. In DNA form, the CDR3 reads TGTGCCAGCAGCTACCTAGCGGCCTCCTACAATGAGCAGTTCTTC.

This clonotype was counted at least ten times. J is TRBJ1-1 and V is TRBV12-3 or TRBV12-4; 7 bases agree with TRBD1. With V trimmed by 1 base and J by 5 bases, 10 bases remained unmatched. This CDR3 has 16 residues. Written as DNA, the CDR3 is TGTGCCAGCAGTTTAGGGCTGGGCAGGGGGAAGACTGAAGCTTTCTTT. Protein: CASSLGLGRGKTEAFF.

This clonotype was seen at least ten times. The junction differs from germline at one of its ends, possibly a read error. The V and J genes are TRBV12-3 or TRBV12-4 and TRBJ1-1, with D perhaps TRBD1 (5 bases). The length of the CDR3 is 14 residues. Written as DNA, the CDR3 is TGTGCCAGCAGCTTAGCTGGGGGTGACACTGAAGCTTTCTTT. It codes for CASSLAGGDTEAFF.

The chain links TRBV7-9 to TRBJ1-2, with D unresolved. Between the trimmed V and J ends, which lost 5 bases and 4 bases, there was a span of 14 bases. The CDR3 loop spans 14 amino acids. Germline CDR1 reads SEHNR; CDR2 reads FQNEAQ (reference sequence). Here the CDR3 reads CASSKSMTRYGYTF. In DNA, the CDR3 is TGTGCCAGCAGCAAGTCCATGACGCGCTATGGCTACACCTTC.

The V and J genes are TRBV12-3 or TRBV12-4 and TRBJ1-2; D is perhaps TRBD1 (6 bases). The CDR3 sequence is 13 residues long. V gave up 5 bases and J gave up 8 bases, with 15 bases separating them. The CDR3: CASSPQGSRGYTF. The CDR3 DNA reads as TGTGCCAGCAGTCCCCAGGGGTCGAGGGGCTACACCTTC.

The chain links TRBV12-3 or TRBV12-4 to TRBJ2-3, with no clear D. The CDR3 contains 16 residues. The germline V and J ends were trimmed by 4 bases and 0 bases, with 14 bases remaining between them. CDR3 amino acids: CASSYNRALSTDTQYF. The CDR3, as DNA: TGTGCCAGCAGTTATAACCGGGCTCTTAGCACAGATACGCAGTATTTT.

There are a few counts of this clonotype. The V gene is TRBV25-1, the J gene TRBJ2-7; no clear D gene. The CDR3 sequence is 16 residues long. The germline V gene encodes CDR1 MGHDK and CDR2 SYGVNS. V lost 2 bases and J lost 6, with 20 bases in between. CDR3 bases: TGTGCCAGCAGTGAAGCTATGGGCCCCTTCAGCTCCGAGCAGTACTTC. Translating it yields CASSEAMGPFSSEQYF.

This chain joins TRBV19 and TRBJ2-1, with D perhaps TRBD2 (6 bases). Germline V CDR1 and CDR2: LNHDA, SQIVND (reference sequence). The CDR3 extends over 13 amino acids. Trimming took off 8 bases at V and 4 bases at J, with 12 bases between the two ends. CDR3 DNA: TGTGCCAGTGAAAATAGCGGTTACAATGAGCAGTTCTTC. Translated: CASENSGYNEQFF.

This clonotype turned up a few times. The chain has TRBV20-1 and TRBJ1-2; D not resolved. With 1 base removed from V and 2 bases from J, the gap between germline ends came to 8 bases. From germline, CDR1 is DFQATT and CDR2 SNEGSKA (reference sequence). This CDR3 contains 13 residues. The CDR3: CSARVAENYGYTF. The CDR3 DNA reads as TGCAGTGCTAGAGTGGCTGAGAACTATGGCTACACCTTC.

This clonotype was picked up many times. CDR3 coding DNA: TGCGCCAGCAGCTTGACAGGTCCGGGTCACACCGGGGAGCTGTTTTTT. Translating gives CASSLTGPGHTGELFF. The chain links TRBV5-1 to TRBJ2-2; maybe TRBD1 (5 bases). Deletions cut 1 base from V and 3 bases from J, with 13 bases between. CDR1 is SGHRS, CDR2 YFSETQ, per germline. The CDR3 runs to 16 residues.

The V and J genes are TRBV5-1 and TRBJ2-5, with 7 nucleotides matching TRBD1. CDR3 length: 16 residues. The V segment lost 4 bases and the J segment 5 bases; nucleotides outside the gene matches: 14. CDR1 is SGHRS, CDR2 YFSETQ, per germline. The CDR3 DNA follows: TGCGCCAGCAGCCGGGACGGCACAGGGGCTGGGGAGACCCAGTACTTC. It codes for CASSRDGTGAGETQYF.

This clonotype was found a few times. This chain links TRBV24-1 with TRBJ1-2; unclear D gene. Trimming pared 7 bases from V and 3 bases from J, leaving 5 bases between. This CDR3 has 11 amino acids. CDR1 is KGHDR and CDR2 is SFDVKD in the germline V gene. The CDR3 bases are TGTGCCACCAGCGCCGACTATGGCTACACCTTC. Its protein is CATSADYGYTF.

The genes are TRBV15 and TRBJ2-2; the match to TRBD1 covers 7 bases. Germline V CDR1 and CDR2: LNHNV, YYDKDF (reference sequence). The length of the CDR3 is 17 residues. V gave up 3 bases and J gave up 0 bases; unmatched junction bases: 7. CDR3 amino acids: CATSSNVRGSNTGELFF. The CDR3 coding sequence is TGTGCCACCAGCAGCAATGTCAGGGGGTCGAACACCGGGGAGCTGTTTTTT.

This clonotype was seen a handful of times. The V call is TRBV12-3 or TRBV12-4, the J call TRBJ2-7, with unresolved D. The CDR3 sequence is 13 residues long. The ends were cut back, 2 bases at V and 5 bases at J, with 10 bases in the middle. This chain's CDR3 is CASSLKASNEQYF. In DNA form, the CDR3 reads TGTGCCAGCAGTTTAAAGGCGTCGAACGAGCAGTACTTC.

This clonotype has ten or more counts. The chain has TRBV7-9 and TRBJ2-3; TRBD1 might be the D (6 bases). Trimming shortened V by 3 bases and J by 2 bases, and 9 bases separated the two germline ends. Germline lookup yields CDR1 SEHNR and CDR2 FQNEAQ (reference sequence). This CDR3 spans 14 amino acids. The CDR3 region is CASSFDRYTDTQYF. CDR3 bases: TGTGCCAGCAGCTTTGACAGGTACACAGATACGCAGTATTTT.

The chain combines TRBV3-1 with TRBJ2-1, with D hard to call. Germline lookup yields CDR1 LGHDT and CDR2 YNNKEL (reference sequence). The germline V and J ends were trimmed by 5 bases and 8 bases, with 19 bases remaining between them. The CDR3 covers 15 residues. Here the CDR3 reads CASSIKDRPRDEQFF. The CDR3 DNA reads TGTGCCAGCAGCATCAAGGACCGCCCTCGCGATGAGCAGTTCTTC.

This clonotype was recorded a few times. In nucleotides, the CDR3 is TGTGCCACCAGTGATCCATCTCGCGGACTAGTCTACTTC. As protein: CATSDPSRGLVYF. The rearrangement uses TRBV24-1 and TRBJ2-5; 7 nucleotides align to TRBD2. V lost 3 bases to trimming and J lost 14 bases; unmatched junction nucleotides: 11. The length of the CDR3 is 13 residues. Germline V gene sequence: CDR1 KGHDR, CDR2 SFDVKD.

V is TRBV15 and J is TRBJ2-1; 12 bases line up with TRBD2. This CDR3 has 21 amino acids. Per the germline V gene, CDR1 is LNHNV and CDR2 is YYDKDF (reference sequence). V lost 0 bases and J lost 1; bases outside the gene matches: 13. The CDR3 loop is CATSRDAPSGGVIRSYNEQFF. The CDR3 DNA reads TGTGCCACCAGCAGAGATGCGCCTAGCGGGGGGGTGATCAGGTCCTACAATGAGCAGTTCTTC.